This TCR beta chain was identified during a study of low-dose radiotherapy and immunotherapy resistance in tumors. TRAV- and TRBV-specific primers were used for first-strand cDNA, which covered alpha and beta chains. Both a constant-region primer and a V-primer adapter served to amplify TCRs across 20 to 25 PCR cycles. TCRdb processed the reads anew with MiXCR; each CDR3 protein has one entry. Among approximately 42,000 distinct CDR3 sequences listed, 20% to 30% were seen once. CDR3 size: 15 residues. Germline V lookup: CDR1 LGHDT, CDR2 YNNKEL (reference sequence). V lost 4 bases and J lost 8, with 19 bases in between. The time point: after trial treatment. The treatment here: LDRT plus nivolumab, ipilimumab, low-dose cyclophosphamide and aspirin (RACIN trial). Those who qualified had advanced solid tumors (lacking tumor-infiltrating lymphocytes). This clonotype was seen ten or more times.

The source was PBMCs, collected after low-dose radiotherapy plus immunotherapy. V and J are TRBV3-1 and TRBJ2-3; tentatively, D is TRBD1 or TRBD2 (6 bases each). The clonotype originates from a male donor with prostate cancer. The CDR3 region has the DNA TGTGCCAGCAGCCGAAGGGGGGTAGCTCTGGGTACGCAGTATTTT. It translates to CASSRRGVALGTQYF.